This TCR beta chain appears in the sequencing data of a study of T cells in Graves' hyperthyroidism and ophthalmopathy. The CDR3 runs to 18 residues. From germline, CDR1 is MGHDK and CDR2 SYGVNS. V gave up 4 bases and J gave up 3 bases; unmatched junction bases: 10. This clonotype was found many times. The antigen remains unidentified. The investigators amplified TCR beta CDR3 regions from RNA transcripts. With the HTBI primer set, the TCR CDR3 went through a first round of RT-PCR. TCRdb passed the multiplex PCR reads through MiXCR, listing each CDR3 protein once. Among about 300,000 distinct CDR3 sequences listed, around 19% were seen once. Investigators excluded patients with uncontrolled infection, other autoimmune disease, pregnancy or lactation. Clinicians diagnosed patients from clinical symptoms, serum thyroxine and TRAb, thyroid ultrasound and orbital computed tomography. The PBMCs were taken from roughly 10 ml of fresh peripheral blood.

Study-wide findings and caveats: Most thyroid-expanded clonotypes above 0.001 were also found in blood.

The gene calls are TRBV25-1 and TRBJ2-6, with 9 bases that match TRBD1. This receptor was taken from a man aged 45-65 years with Graves' ophthalmopathy. The sequencing sample was made of blood. This CDR3 reads CASSGGRDRAHGANVLTF. The CDR3 nucleotides are TGTGCCAGCAGTGGGGGAAGGGACAGGGCTCATGGGGCCAACGTCCTGACTTTC.